The 30 T cell receptor beta chains below come from one sample, sequenced in a study of cytomegalovirus exposure and HLA in healthy donors. Primers for the PCR totalled 60 Vbeta and 13 Jbeta. The data were produced by immunoSEQ multiplex PCR, yet TCRdb's version contains in-frame clones alone and is incomplete. This table holds approximately 170,000 clones. The specimen sequenced was PBMCs. These receptors were obtained from a woman under 30 in good health and CMV-seropositive.

The chain carries TRBV7-2 and TRBJ1-2, with TRBD1 matching 8 bases. Germline CDR1 and CDR2: SGHTA and FQGNSA. CDR3 length: 14 amino acids. The V and J ends lost 4 bases and 5 bases, in that order; junction bases with no gene match: 6. The CDR3 DNA reads TGTGCCAGCAGCTCCCCGGACAGGGAATATGGCTACACCTTC. It is translated as CASSSPDREYGYTF.

The V gene is TRBV6-1, the J gene TRBJ2-1; 8 nucleotides match TRBD2. This CDR3 has 15 residues. The germline V gene encodes CDR1 MNHNS and CDR2 SASEGT. V lost 9 bases, J lost 4 bases, and 11 bases stayed unmatched. CDR3 bases: TGTGCCAGTCAAACTAGCGGAGGGCTGTACAATGAGCAGTTCTTC. Translated: CASQTSGGLYNEQFF.

J is TRBJ1-2 and V is TRBV6-1; 10 bases line up with TRBD1. The junction had 15 bases not matched to a gene; V was cut back by 3 bases and J by 8 bases. The length of the CDR3 is 17 residues. CDR1 MNHNS and CDR2 SASEGT come from the germline V gene. CDR3 sequence reads: CASSEEVRQGALRGYTF. The DNA of the CDR3 is TGTGCCAGCAGTGAGGAAGTTCGACAGGGGGCTCTCCGGGGCTACACCTTC.

This chain links TRBV7-9 with TRBJ1-2; D perhaps matches TRBD1 (5 bases). Trimming took 3 bases from V and 1 from J, leaving 15 bases between them. CDR3 length: 16 amino acids. Per germline, CDR1 SEHNR and CDR2 FQNEAQ (reference sequence). The CDR3 loop reads CASSFAAAGDNYGYTF. The CDR3 nucleotides are TGTGCCAGCAGCTTTGCGGCGGCGGGGGATAACTATGGCTACACCTTC.

About this clone: Its ends do not fully match the called genes, so a read error is possible. This chain's CDR3 is CLAGTGELFF. CDR3 DNA sequence: TGCCTAGCCGGCACCGGGGAACTGTTTTTT. The rearrangement uses TRBV5-1 and TRBJ2-2; maybe TRBD2 (5 bases). Looked up from germline, CDR1 is SGHRS and CDR2 is YFSETQ. The CDR3 loop spans 10 amino acids.

This clone counts as medium-sized by frequency. This chain links TRBV2 with TRBJ2-7; D ambiguous. V was shortened by 2 bases and J by 4 bases, with 6 bases between the two germline ends. This CDR3 has 12 residues. Germline CDR1 reads SNHLY; CDR2 reads FYNNEI. In nucleotides, the CDR3 is TGTGCCAGCAGTGAACAGACTTACGAGCAGTACTTC. As protein: CASSEQTYEQYF.

The V and J genes are TRBV5-1 and TRBJ2-7; 11 bases are a match to TRBD2. The CDR3 sequence is 16 residues long. After removal of 0 bases from V and 4 bases from J, the junction contained 6 bases not matched to a gene. Per germline, CDR1 SGHRS and CDR2 YFSETQ. CDR3: CASSLGGLAAGYEQYF. The CDR3 DNA is TGCGCCAGCAGCTTGGGGGGACTAGCGGCAGGATACGAGCAGTACTTC.

The chain joins TRBV7-2 to TRBJ1-5; 8 nucleotides agree with TRBD1. V trimming: 3 bases; J trimming: 4 bases; junction bases outside the gene matches: 5. Germline V lookup: CDR1 SGHTA, CDR2 FQGNSA. This CDR3 is built from 15 residues. CDR3 in amino acids: CASSFQTGDNQPQHF. The CDR3 DNA reads as TGTGCCAGCAGCTTCCAGACAGGGGATAATCAGCCCCAGCATTTT. Together with reference TRBV7-2 and TRBJ1-5, the CDR3 gives the full variable domain: GAGVSQSPSNKVTEKGKDVELRCDPISGHTALYWYRQSLGQGLEFLIYFQGNSAPDKSGLPSDRFSAERTGGSVSTLTIQRTQQEDSAVYLCASSFQTGDNQPQHFGDGTRLSIL.

The chain recombines TRBV4-3 with TRBJ1-6; tentative D call: TRBD1 (5 bases). CDR1 and CDR2 (germline): LGHNA, YSLEER. Deletions cut 0 bases from V and 10 bases from J, with 13 bases between. The CDR3 has 15 amino acids. The CDR3 region is CASSQDVGGWSPLHF. Here the CDR3 DNA reads TGCGCCAGCAGCCAAGACGTGGGGGGTTGGTCACCCCTCCACTTT.

The rearrangement uses TRBV11-3 and TRBJ2-2; D is possibly TRBD1 (6 bases). Germline CDR1 reads SGHNT; CDR2 reads YENEEA. This CDR3 is built from 14 residues. V was cut by 5 bases and J by 5 bases, with 12 bases left in between. CDR3: CASSPQQGTGELFF. The DNA of the CDR3 is TGTGCCAGCAGCCCGCAACAGGGAACCGGGGAGCTGTTTTTT.

The chain uses TRBV7-3 and TRBJ2-7, with D hard to call. Germline lookup yields CDR1 SGHTA and CDR2 FQGTGA. CDR3 length equals 13 residues. The V gene lost 5 bases and the J gene lost 1 base, with 9 bases spanning the gap. In DNA, the CDR3 is TGTGCCAGCAGCGTGGGCAGGTCCTACGAGCAGTACTTC. Translation: CASSVGRSYEQYF.

This rearrangement joins TRBV19 to TRBJ2-5; D is unclear. From germline, CDR1 is LNHDA and CDR2 SQIVND (reference sequence). CDR3 size: 13 residues. Trimming left V 4 bases short and J 2 bases short, with 8 bases between. In DNA form, the CDR3 reads TGTGCCAGTAGTAGCTACTTACAAGAGACCCAGTACTTC. It is translated as CASSSYLQETQYF.

This chain connects TRBV7-9 to TRBJ2-5, with 11 bases fitting TRBD1. With V trimmed by 5 bases and J by 4 bases, 3 bases remained unmatched. CDR1 and CDR2 from the germline V gene are SEHNR and FQNEAQ (reference sequence). The CDR3 is 14 amino acids. The DNA of the CDR3 is TGTGCCAGCAGCCCGGACAGGGGGCGAGAGACCCAGTACTTC. Protein product: CASSPDRGRETQYF. Together with reference TRBV7-9 and TRBJ2-5, the CDR3 gives the full variable domain: DTGVSQNPRHKITKRGQNVTFRCDPISEHNRLYWYRQTLGQGPEFLTYFQNEAQLEKSRLLSDRFSAERPKGSFSTLEIQRTEQGDSAMYLCASSPDRGRETQYFGPGTRLLVL.

This chain connects TRBV7-9 to TRBJ2-2, with D unclear. This CDR3 contains 14 residues. V was shortened by 2 bases and J by 5 bases, with 9 bases between the two germline ends. In germline, CDR1 is SEHNR, CDR2 FQNEAQ (reference sequence). DNA for the CDR3: TGTGCCAGCAGCTTACCGGTAAAGACCGGGGAGCTGTTTTTT. This encodes CASSLPVKTGELFF.

The chain combines TRBV5-8 with TRBJ2-1; TRBD2 matches 15 bases. V lost 2 bases and J lost 6; bases outside the gene matches: 6. CDR1 is SGHTS, CDR2 YDEGEE, per germline. The CDR3 sequence is 17 residues long. The CDR3 DNA reads TGTGCCAGCAGCTTCGGCGGACTAGCGGGGGGGCGCAATGAGCAGTTCTTC. Encoded protein: CASSFGGLAGGRNEQFF.

The rearrangement uses TRBV30 and TRBJ2-2; no clear D. Trimming shortened V by 0 bases and J by 7 bases, and 6 bases separated the two germline ends. The CDR3 is made up of 12 amino acids. CDR1 GTSNPN and CDR2 SVGIG come from the germline V gene (reference sequence). CDR3 in DNA: TGTGCCTGGAGTGTCGTGTTCGGGGAGCTGTTTTTT. This encodes CAWSVVFGELFF.

The chain combines TRBV6-5 with TRBJ2-1; 14 bases align to TRBD2. Germline V CDR1 and CDR2: MNHEY, SVGAGI. J lost 9 bases, V lost 5 bases, and 6 bases had no gene match. This CDR3 region has 15 residues. The CDR3 loop reads CASSTGTSGGSEQFF. The CDR3, as DNA: TGTGCCAGCAGTACCGGGACTAGCGGGGGTAGTGAGCAGTTCTTC.

The chain employs TRBV6-1 and TRBJ1-5, with TRBD1 matching 7 bases. Germline V gives CDR1 MNHNS, CDR2 SASEGT. CDR3 size: 15 residues. Trimming cost V 6 bases and J 6 bases; bases outside gene matches: 11. The CDR3 DNA follows: TGTGCCAGCAGACCCGGGACAGCCCTGAGTCAGCCCCAGCATTTT. It encodes CASRPGTALSQPQHF.

V usage is TRBV7-9 and J usage is TRBJ1-2; 8 bases match TRBD1. V trimming: 8 bases; J trimming: 1 base; junction bases outside the gene matches: 9. Per the germline V gene, CDR1 is SEHNR and CDR2 is FQNEAQ (reference sequence). CDR3 length equals 15 residues. The CDR3 spells CASGLAGGDNYGYTF. In DNA, the CDR3 is TGTGCCAGCGGCCTGGCAGGGGGCGATAACTATGGCTACACCTTC.

About this clone itself: Other DNA sequences within the sample encode an identical CDR3. V gene TRBV18 combines with J gene TRBJ1-2; tentative D call: TRBD1 (5 bases). CDR3 length: 14 amino acids. From germline, CDR1 is KGHSH and CDR2 LQKENI. V shed 3 bases and J shed 2 bases, with 10 bases lying between them. CDR3 amino acids: CASSPSGGNYGYTF. CDR3 coding DNA: TGTGCCAGCTCACCGAGTGGGGGGAACTATGGCTACACCTTC.

V gene TRBV5-1 combines with J gene TRBJ1-1; TRBD1 matches 7 bases. CDR3 size: 15 residues. CDR1 SGHRS and CDR2 YFSETQ come from the germline V gene. Trimming at V came to 1 base and at J to 1 base, leaving 4 bases not matched to a gene. CDR3 bases: TGCGCCAGCAGCTTGTTGGGACAGAAGAACACTGAAGCTTTCTTT. Encoded protein: CASSLLGQKNTEAFF. Drawing the rest from reference TRBV5-1 and TRBJ1-1, the complete variable domain is KAGVTQTPRYLIKTRGQQVTLSCSPISGHRSVSWYQQTPGQGLQFLFEYFSETQRNKGNFPGRFSGRQFSNSRSEMNVSTLELGDSALYLCASSLLGQKNTEAFFGQGTRLTVV.

V usage is TRBV9 and J usage is TRBJ2-5; D perhaps matches TRBD2 (6 bases). CDR1 SGDLS and CDR2 YYNGEE come from the germline V gene. V was clipped by 0 bases and J by 5 bases, with 14 bases between them. CDR3 length equals 15 residues. For the CDR3, the DNA is TGTGCCAGCAGCGTAGCTACGGGACTGGCGGAGACCCAGTACTTC. Translated, it gives CASSVATGLAETQYF. Variable domain in full (rest from reference TRBV9 and TRBJ2-5): DSGVTQTPKHLITATGQRVTLRCSPRSGDLSVYWYQQSLDQGLQFLIQYYNGEERAKGNILERFSAQQFPDLHSELNLSSLELGDSALYFCASSVATGLAETQYFGPGTRLLVL.

The chain links TRBV19 to TRBJ1-5, with TRBD1 as a possible D gene (6 bases). Trimming left V 1 base short and J 3 bases short, with 13 bases between. CDR3 length: 16 amino acids. Germline V gene lookup returns CDR1 LNHDA and CDR2 SQIVND (reference sequence). CDR3: CASSIGVRGYNQPQHF. DNA of the CDR3: TGTGCCAGTAGTATAGGAGTCAGGGGTTACAATCAGCCCCAGCATTTT.

This rearrangement joins TRBV4-2 to TRBJ2-5, with D unresolved. The J call is uncertain, as TRBJ2-7 better fits the DNA end. The germline V gene encodes CDR1 LGHNA and CDR2 YNFKEQ. The CDR3 loop spans 16 amino acids. The CDR3 here is CASSQDSSALTYEQYF. In DNA, the CDR3 is TGTGCCAGCAGCCAAGATTCCAGCGCCCTCACCTACGAGCAGTACTTC.

The chain employs TRBV5-4 and TRBJ2-1; 10 positions agree with TRBD2. The CDR3 extends over 17 amino acids. Germline CDR1 SGHNT, CDR2 YYREEE (reference sequence). The V and J ends lost 0 bases and 1 base, in that order; junction bases with no gene match: 4. The CDR3 spells CASSLDVTSGSYNEQFF. As DNA, the CDR3 is TGTGCCAGCAGCTTGGATGTGACTAGCGGGTCCTACAATGAGCAGTTCTTC.

The CDR3 DNA reads as TGTGCCACCAGCAGAGGGGGGACTAGCGGGGGGGCCGGCGCAGATACGCAGTATTTT. Its translation: CATSRGGTSGGAGADTQYF. The V and J genes are TRBV15 and TRBJ2-3, with 16 bases identical to TRBD2. The CDR3 consists of 19 residues. After removal of 1 base from V and 4 bases from J, the junction contained 8 bases not matched to a gene. CDR1 is LNHNV, CDR2 YYDKDF, per germline (reference sequence).

The rearrangement links TRBV6-6 to TRBJ1-1, with D tentatively TRBD1 (5 bases). Germline lookup yields CDR1 MNHNY and CDR2 SVGAGI (reference sequence). The V and J ends lost 7 bases and 0 bases respectively, with 6 bases between them. The CDR3 totals 12 residues. In DNA, the CDR3 is TGTGCCAGCAAAGGGGTGAACACTGAAGCTTTCTTT. Its protein is CASKGVNTEAFF.

About this clone: The junction departs from the called germline gene at one end, perhaps through a read error. The CDR3 loop is CASSLDPGQGWETQYF. The CDR3 bases are TGCGCCAGCAGTTTGGACCCGGGACAGGGGTGGGAGACCCAGTACTTC. This chain uses TRBV5-1 with TRBJ2-5; 10 nucleotides agree with TRBD1. The germline gives CDR1 SGHRS, CDR2 YFSETQ. The CDR3 covers 16 residues.

V is TRBV28 and J is TRBJ1-3; 7 bases fit TRBD1. Germline CDR1 and CDR2: MDHEN and SYDVKM. The J segment lost 1 base and the V segment lost 6 bases, leaving 18 bases of the junction unmatched. CDR3 length: 19 residues. The DNA for the CDR3 is TGTGCCAGCAGCCCACCCGGGGCAGGGGGTCGAAGATCTGGAAACACCATATATTTT. This gives the protein CASSPPGAGGRRSGNTIYF.

This rearrangement joins TRBV5-1 to TRBJ2-5; D call uncertain. The germline CDR1 and CDR2 sequences are SGHRS and YFSETQ. Trimming took 0 bases from V and 3 from J, leaving 3 bases between them. This CDR3 is built from 12 residues. The CDR3 spells CASSLDKETQYF. CDR3 DNA: TGCGCCAGCAGCTTGGACAAAGAGACCCAGTACTTC.